This T cell receptor (beta chain) emerged from a study of T cell repertoires in cytomegalovirus infection. Looking at the study overall: The study used recently identified HLA-C-restricted and well-studied HLA-B-restricted CMV epitopes.

TCRdb used MiXCR to reprocess the reads, holding one entry per CDR3 protein. The sample has roughly 570,000 distinct CDR3 sequences; 40% are singletons. The junction had 7 bases not matched to a gene; V was cut back by 1 base and J by 5 bases. The CDR3 consists of 16 residues. The germline V gene encodes CDR1 SGHAT and CDR2 FQNNGV. This clonotype came up a few times. Its antigen is not identified. Material: cultured PBMCs, obtained from culture after CMV antigen stimulation. The receptor was isolated from a human donor in good health (CMV status not recorded). Some clones in this sample may be carry-over from other donors' samples. The chain joins TRBV11-2 to TRBJ2-5, with 10 bases that match TRBD1. The CDR3 region has the DNA TGTGCCAGCAGCTTAGCCGGGACAGGGGTTGCGGAGACCCAGTACTTC. It yields the protein CASSLAGTGVAETQYF.